This T cell receptor beta chain was identified during a study of PD-1 and CTLA-4 blockade in melanoma. Data came from immunoSEQ multiplex PCR; TCRdb stores just in-frame clones and leaves some out. Of more than 25,000 clones in the sample, around 90% were seen once. In germline, CDR1 is MNHEY, CDR2 SMNVEV (reference sequence). The CDR3 length is 13 residues. V was trimmed by 8 bases and J by 5 bases, leaving 15 bases between them. This TCR derives from a human donor with melanoma. The chain uses TRBV27 and TRBJ1-2, with D possibly TRBD1 on 6 matching bases. The material sequenced was CD8+ T cells from peripheral blood, taken before anti-PD-1 treatment. The CDR3 here is CASGGLDRYGYTF. The CDR3 nucleotides read TGTGCCAGCGGGGGCCTGGACAGATATGGCTACACCTTC.